This is a list of T cell receptor beta chains from one sample in a study of T cells in Graves' hyperthyroidism and ophthalmopathy. One entry per CDR3 protein, called by TCRdb with MiXCR from the multiplex PCR reads. The repertoire holds fewer than 600,000 distinct CDR3 sequences, 14% seen once, with approximately 15% in the top ten. Sequencing was performed on blood. These receptors were taken from a middle-aged woman with Graves' hyperthyroidism. Both conserved end residues are part of each CDR3. D genes are given only for firm matches. The size entry is marked missing in some rows and otherwise reads once, few, many or a size class.

>TRBD1|TRBJ1-5|TRBV7-8|few
TGTGCCAGCAGCTTCCGGGACAGGGGGCGATCTGATCAGCCCCAGCATTTT
CASSFRDRGRSDQPQHF
>.|TRBJ1-2|TRBV7-2|.
TGTGCCACAAATAAAGGATATGGCTACACCTTC
CATNKGYGYTF
>.|TRBJ1-1|TRBV19|once
TGTGCCAGTAGTATCCGTGTGAACACTGAAGCTTTCTTT
CASSIRVNTEAFF
>.|TRBJ1-3|TRBV28|many
TGTGCCAGCAGTTTAGAGCTCTTCTCTGGAAACACCATATATTTT
CASSLELFSGNTIYF
>TRBD2|TRBJ2-7|TRBV5-1|many
TGCGCCAGCAGCTCGGCGACTAGCGGGAGGGCCTTTGAGCAGTACTTC
CASSSATSGRAFEQYF
>.|TRBJ1-1|TRBV6-1|many
TGTGCCAGCAGTGGTGACCTCTGGGGAGCTTTCTTT
CASSGDLWGAFF
>TRBD2|TRBJ2-1|TRBV19|.
TGTGCCAGTAGTACCCGGACTAGCGCAACGATCAGTGATGAGCAGTTCTTC
CASSTRTSATISDEQFF
>.|TRBJ1-1|TRBV12-3/TRBV12-4|many
TGTGCCAGCAAGAAGGGATTCGACACTGAAGCTTTCTTT
CASKKGFDTEAFF
>TRBD1|TRBJ1-5|TRBV20-1|many
TGCAGTGCTAGAGATCGAGTATTGGGACAGGGTATAGTTCGGGGCAATCAGCCCCAGCATTTT
CSARDRVLGQGIVRGNQPQHF
>.|TRBJ1-1|TRBV11-2|many
TGTGCCAGCAGCTTAGCGGGCGTGACTGAAGCTTTCTTT
CASSLAGVTEAFF
>.|TRBJ1-1|TRBV27|many
TGTGCCAGCAGTTTATATTCGGGGGGGATGAACACTGAAGCTTTCTTT
CASSLYSGGMNTEAFF
>.|TRBJ1-4|TRBV27|.
TGTGCCAGCAGTTGGGCCTCAACTAATGAAAAACTGTTTTTT
CASSWASTNEKLFF
>.|TRBJ1-1|TRBV19|many
TGTGCCAGTAGTCCCCGTACACAGAACACTGAAGCTTTCTTT
CASSPRTQNTEAFF
>TRBD1|TRBJ2-7|TRBV29-1|many
TGCAGCGTGGAACTACAGGGGTTTTACGAGCAGTACTTC
CSVELQGFYEQYF
>.|TRBJ2-2|TRBV7-3|.
TGTGCCAGCAGCCTACAACCCGGCGGGGAGCTGTTTTTT
CASSLQPGGELFF
>.|TRBJ2-7|TRBV3-1|few
TGTGCCAGCAGCCAAGATAGGACCGCGGGACTCCCTTACGAGCAGTACTTC
CASSQDRTAGLPYEQYF
>.|TRBJ2-5|TRBV10-3|few
TGTGCCATCAGTGAGGGGGCGTCGGGGGAGACCCAGTACTTC
CAISEGASGETQYF